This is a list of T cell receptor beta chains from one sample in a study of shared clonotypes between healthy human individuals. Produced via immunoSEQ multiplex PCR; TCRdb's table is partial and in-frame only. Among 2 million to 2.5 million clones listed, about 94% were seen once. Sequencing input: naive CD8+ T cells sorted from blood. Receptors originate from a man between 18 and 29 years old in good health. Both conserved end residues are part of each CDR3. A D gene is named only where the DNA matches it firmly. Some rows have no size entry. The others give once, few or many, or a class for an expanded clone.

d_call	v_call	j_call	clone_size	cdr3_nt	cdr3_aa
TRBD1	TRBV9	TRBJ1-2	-	TGTGCCAGCAGCGTAGACCCGGACAGGGGGGATGGCAATGGCTACACCTTC	CASSVDPDRGDGNGYTF
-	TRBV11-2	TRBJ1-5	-	TGTGCCAGCAGTCGGACAGGCAATCAGCCCCAGCATTTT	CASSRTGNQPQHF
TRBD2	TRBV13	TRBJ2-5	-	TGTGCCAGCAGCACCCAGCGGGAGGGCCAAGAGACCCAGTACTTC	CASSTQREGQETQYF
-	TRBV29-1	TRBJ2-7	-	TGCAGCGTTATCAGGGGCGAGCAGTACTTC	CSVIRGEQYF
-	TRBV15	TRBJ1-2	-	TGTGCCACCAGCAGAAGTGCGTCGGGGGGCTATGGCTACACCTTC	CATSRSASGGYGYTF
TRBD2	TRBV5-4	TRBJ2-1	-	TGTGCCAGCAGCTTTGGGGGACTAGTTAGTGAGCAGTTCTTC	CASSFGGLVSEQFF
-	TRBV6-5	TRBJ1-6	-	TGTGCCACGGCAGGGACCGAGAATTCACCCCTCCACTTT	CATAGTENSPLHF
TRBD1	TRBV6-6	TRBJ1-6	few	TGTGCCAGCAGTTTGCCAGGGGGTCAGTCCCTCCACTTT	CASSLPGGQSLHF
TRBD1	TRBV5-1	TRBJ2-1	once	TGCGCCAGCAGCTCCCCACCGGACAGGAGTGGGGATGAGCAGTTCTTC	CASSSPPDRSGDEQFF
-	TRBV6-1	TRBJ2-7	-	TGTGCCAGCAGTGATTGGAGCGGCTACGAGCAGTACTTC	CASSDWSGYEQYF
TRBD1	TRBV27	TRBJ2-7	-	TGTGCCAGCAGCACCGGGACAGCCGTTACCTACGAGCAGTACTTC	CASSTGTAVTYEQYF
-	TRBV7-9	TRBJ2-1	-	TGTGCCAGCAGCTTAGCGGCGGTCCCCCTTCATGAGCAGTTCTTC	CASSLAAVPLHEQFF
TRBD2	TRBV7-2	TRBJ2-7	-	TGTGCCAGCAGCTACCCCGGGACTAGCGGTTACGAGCAGTACTTC	CASSYPGTSGYEQYF
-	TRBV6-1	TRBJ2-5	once	TGTGCCAGCAGTGAAGAGAGGGGCCAAGAGACCCAGTACTTC	CASSEERGQETQYF
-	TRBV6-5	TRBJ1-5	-	TGTGCCAGCAGCGAAACAGCGATCAATCAGCCCCAGCATTTT	CASSETAINQPQHF
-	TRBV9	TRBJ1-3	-	TGTGCCAGCAGCGTAGCGGGTTCCTCTGGAAACACCATATATTTT	CASSVAGSSGNTIYF
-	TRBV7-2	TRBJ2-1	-	TGTGCCAGCAGCTTAGCCCTGGGCTCCTACAATGAGCAGTTCTTC	CASSLALGSYNEQFF
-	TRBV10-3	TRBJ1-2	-	TGTGCCATCAGTGAGACAGGGAACAACTATGGCTACACCTTC	CAISETGNNYGYTF
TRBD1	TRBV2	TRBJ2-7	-	TGTGCCAGCACCCTCGGGACAGGGGCTGGCTACGAGCAGTACTTC	CASTLGTGAGYEQYF
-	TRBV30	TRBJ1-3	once	TGTGTCTGGAGTGTACATGGGGACGGAAACACCATATATTTT	CVWSVHGDGNTIYF
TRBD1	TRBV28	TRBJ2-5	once	TGTGCCAGCAGCCCAAGGACAGGGGGCTTAGAGACCCAGTACTTC	CASSPRTGGLETQYF
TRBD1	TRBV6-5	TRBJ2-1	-	TGTGCCAGCGGACAGGGATTTGGCTCCTACAATGAGCAGTTCTTC	CASGQGFGSYNEQFF
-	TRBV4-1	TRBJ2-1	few	TGCGCCAGCAGCCAAGAGAGCTCCTACAATGAGCAGTTCTTC	CASSQESSYNEQFF
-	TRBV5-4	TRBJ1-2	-	TGTGCCAGCAGCCAACCGGAGGGCATTTTTGCCTACACCTTC	CASSQPEGIFAYTF
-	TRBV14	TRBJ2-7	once	TGTGCCAGCAGCCAACTTACAGTGAGCTCCTACGAGCAGTACTTC	CASSQLTVSSYEQYF
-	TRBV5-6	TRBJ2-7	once	TGTGCCAGCAGCTTCGGTCAGGGATCCTACGAGCAGTACTTC	CASSFGQGSYEQYF
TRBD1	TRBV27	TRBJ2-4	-	TGTGCCAGCAGTTTGGGACAGGGGGCTGGTATGGCCAAAAACATTCAGTACTTC	CASSLGQGAGMAKNIQYF
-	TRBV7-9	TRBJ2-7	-	TGTGCCAGCATCCCCCCCGGGACGGAGAGCGGCGAGCAGTACTTC	CASIPPGTESGEQYF
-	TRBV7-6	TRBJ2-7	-	TGTGCCAGCAGCTTAAACCCCAGGGGATACGAGCAGTACTTC	CASSLNPRGYEQYF
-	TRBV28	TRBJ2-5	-	TGTGCCAGCAGTTCCCTGACGGGCCCGGCTATGAGGACCCAGTACTTC	CASSSLTGPAMRTQYF